This is a list of T cell receptor beta chains from one sample in a study of T cells in Graves' hyperthyroidism and ophthalmopathy. TCRdb analysed the multiplex PCR reads with MiXCR anew, one entry per CDR3 protein. The table has about 690,000 distinct CDR3 sequences, around 16% seen once. Sequenced material: blood. The receptors were gathered from a man aged 45 to 65 with Graves' hyperthyroidism. Both conserved end residues are part of each CDR3. The order of the fields is V gene, clone size, J gene, CDR3 length, D gene, CDR3 DNA, CDR3 protein. The D gene is left open where the match is weak. The listing skips clone size in some rows; elsewhere it reads once, few, many or a size class.

V gene: TRBV13
clone size: few
J gene: TRBJ2-1
CDR3 length: 15
D gene: TRBD1
CDR3 DNA: TGTGCCAGCAGCCCAACAGGGGCTACCTACAATGAGCAGTTCTTC
CDR3 protein: CASSPTGATYNEQFF

V gene: TRBV6-1
clone size: many
J gene: TRBJ2-7
CDR3 length: 14
D gene: NA
CDR3 DNA: TGTGCCAGCAGTGAAGAACAGGGTTCCTACGAGCAGTACTTC
CDR3 protein: CASSEEQGSYEQYF

V gene: TRBV10-3
clone size: few
J gene: TRBJ2-5
CDR3 length: 16
D gene: TRBD2
CDR3 DNA: TGTGCCATCAGTGACGAAGCGGGATTTGTGTCTGAGACCCAGTACTTC
CDR3 protein: CAISDEAGFVSETQYF

V gene: TRBV6-1
clone size: NA
J gene: TRBJ2-5
CDR3 length: 15
D gene: NA
CDR3 DNA: TGTGCCAGCAGCCCACGCCAAGAGGGACCAGAGACCCAGTACTTC
CDR3 protein: CASSPRQEGPETQYF

V gene: TRBV27
clone size: NA
J gene: TRBJ2-7
CDR3 length: 15
D gene: TRBD1
CDR3 DNA: TGTGCCAGCAGTTCATCCTGGACAGGGATCTACGAGCAGTACTTC
CDR3 protein: CASSSSWTGIYEQYF

V gene: TRBV11-2
clone size: NA
J gene: TRBJ1-3
CDR3 length: 16
D gene: NA
CDR3 DNA: TGTGCCAGCAGCCGGGGGTTGGGCAGCGATGGAAACACCATATATTTT
CDR3 protein: CASSRGLGSDGNTIYF

V gene: TRBV28
clone size: many
J gene: TRBJ1-5
CDR3 length: 14
D gene: NA
CDR3 DNA: TGTGCCAGCAGCACCCTCAGTATCAATCAGCCCCAGCATTTT
CDR3 protein: CASSTLSINQPQHF

V gene: TRBV9
clone size: NA
J gene: TRBJ2-7
CDR3 length: 14
D gene: TRBD1
CDR3 DNA: TGTGCCAGCAGCTTAGGACAGGGACAAGGGGAGCAGTACTTC
CDR3 protein: CASSLGQGQGEQYF

V gene: TRBV7-2
clone size: many
J gene: TRBJ1-4
CDR3 length: 14
D gene: NA
CDR3 DNA: TGTGCCAGCAGCTTAAGCAGATCTAATGAAAAACTGTTTTTT
CDR3 protein: CASSLSRSNEKLFF

V gene: TRBV4-1
clone size: many
J gene: TRBJ2-7
CDR3 length: 16
D gene: TRBD2
CDR3 DNA: TGCGCCAGCAGCCAAGATACTAGCGGGAGGCCCTACGAGCAGTACTTC
CDR3 protein: CASSQDTSGRPYEQYF

V gene: TRBV28
clone size: many
J gene: TRBJ2-5
CDR3 length: 14
D gene: TRBD1
CDR3 DNA: TGTGCCAGCAGTTACCAGGGGGTTAAGGAGACCCAGTACTTC
CDR3 protein: CASSYQGVKETQYF

V gene: TRBV19
clone size: NA
J gene: TRBJ2-1
CDR3 length: 18
D gene: TRBD2
CDR3 DNA: TGTGCCAGTAGTACCATTCGACTAGCGGGAGATATGGGAAATGAGCAGTTCTTC
CDR3 protein: CASSTIRLAGDMGNEQFF

V gene: TRBV3-1
clone size: many
J gene: TRBJ1-4
CDR3 length: 16
D gene: TRBD1
CDR3 DNA: TGTGCCAGCAGCCAACCGTACAGGGGGGAAAATGAAAAACTGTTTTTT
CDR3 protein: CASSQPYRGENEKLFF

V gene: TRBV30
clone size: NA
J gene: TRBJ2-1
CDR3 length: 15
D gene: NA
CDR3 DNA: TGTGCCTGGAGCCAGGTGGGTTCCTACTACAATGAGCAGTTCTTC
CDR3 protein: CAWSQVGSYYNEQFF

V gene: TRBV4-3
clone size: NA
J gene: TRBJ2-7
CDR3 length: 16
D gene: NA
CDR3 DNA: TGCGCCAGCAGCCAAGACCGGGAGTGGAGCGCCTACGAGCAGTACTTC
CDR3 protein: CASSQDREWSAYEQYF

V gene: TRBV28
clone size: many
J gene: TRBJ2-7
CDR3 length: 14
D gene: NA
CDR3 DNA: TGTGCCAGCAGTTTTACAGGGTACTCCTACGAGCAGTACTTC
CDR3 protein: CASSFTGYSYEQYF

V gene: TRBV28
clone size: many
J gene: TRBJ2-7
CDR3 length: 14
D gene: NA
CDR3 DNA: TGTGCCAGCTTGGACCGGGGACTCTATTACGAGCAGTACTTC
CDR3 protein: CASLDRGLYYEQYF

V gene: TRBV10-3
clone size: few
J gene: TRBJ2-7
CDR3 length: 16
D gene: TRBD1
CDR3 DNA: TGTGCCATCAGTGAACAAGGACAGGCGGGTTTTGACGAGCAGTACTTC
CDR3 protein: CAISEQGQAGFDEQYF

V gene: TRBV15
clone size: NA
J gene: TRBJ1-4
CDR3 length: 15
D gene: NA
CDR3 DNA: TGTGCCACCAGCAGAGTTTCAGAATACAATGAAAAACTGTCTTTT
CDR3 protein: CATSRVSEYNEKLSF

V gene: TRBV28
clone size: NA
J gene: TRBJ2-7
CDR3 length: 12
D gene: NA
CDR3 DNA: TGTGCCAGCAAGGTCACCGGCTACGAGCAGTACTTC
CDR3 protein: CASKVTGYEQYF

V gene: TRBV7-8
clone size: NA
J gene: TRBJ1-2
CDR3 length: 15
D gene: TRBD1
CDR3 DNA: TGTGCCAGCAGCCTGTTCAGGGGGCCTAGCTATGGCTACACCTTC
CDR3 protein: CASSLFRGPSYGYTF

V gene: TRBV20-1
clone size: many
J gene: TRBJ1-5
CDR3 length: 14
D gene: TRBD1
CDR3 DNA: TGCAGTGCTGTGACAGGGTGGGTAGGTCAGCCCCAGCATTTT
CDR3 protein: CSAVTGWVGQPQHF

V gene: TRBV28
clone size: once
J gene: TRBJ2-2
CDR3 length: 17
D gene: NA
CDR3 DNA: TGTGCCAGCAGTTTCTACAGGGGAGGGAGAAACACCGGGGAGCTGTTTTTT
CDR3 protein: CASSFYRGGRNTGELFF

V gene: TRBV12-3/TRBV12-4
clone size: many
J gene: TRBJ1-1
CDR3 length: 14
D gene: NA
CDR3 DNA: TGTGCCAGCAGTTTCATAGGGGAGAACACTGAAGCTTTCTTT
CDR3 protein: CASSFIGENTEAFF

V gene: TRBV2
clone size: NA
J gene: TRBJ1-5
CDR3 length: 15
D gene: NA
CDR3 DNA: TGTGCCAGCACCGAGACCGAGCTAACGAATCAGCCCCAGCATTTT
CDR3 protein: CASTETELTNQPQHF

V gene: TRBV11-2
clone size: many
J gene: TRBJ2-1
CDR3 length: 15
D gene: TRBD2
CDR3 DNA: TGTGCCAGCAGCCGATCCGGGACTAGCGGGAGTGAGCAGTTCTTC
CDR3 protein: CASSRSGTSGSEQFF